The clone carrying this T cell receptor beta chain counts as medium-sized. Its antigen is not known. Assay: immunoSEQ multiplex PCR; the TCRdb copy retains only in-frame clones and omits some. The sample lists tens of thousands of clones, roughly 69% occurring once. This record comes from a study of CD4+ T cells in melanoma. Germline-derived CDR1 and CDR2 are GTSNPN and SVGIG (reference sequence). The CDR3 contains 14 residues. V lost 0 bases and J lost 5, with 13 bases in between. Study findings and constraints: CD8+ T cell, macrophage and B cell function reportedly correlated with neoantigen-specific CD4+ T cells. Reportedly, melanoma neoantigen-specific CD4+ T cells showed varied differentiation states.

The sample consisted of tumor tissue. The chain employs TRBV30 and TRBJ1-2; possibly TRBD1 for D (6 bases). The sequence was collected from a human donor with melanoma. CDR3 protein: CAWSVSWTAYGYTF. The CDR3 bases are TGTGCCTGGAGTGTAAGTTGGACAGCATATGGCTACACCTTC.